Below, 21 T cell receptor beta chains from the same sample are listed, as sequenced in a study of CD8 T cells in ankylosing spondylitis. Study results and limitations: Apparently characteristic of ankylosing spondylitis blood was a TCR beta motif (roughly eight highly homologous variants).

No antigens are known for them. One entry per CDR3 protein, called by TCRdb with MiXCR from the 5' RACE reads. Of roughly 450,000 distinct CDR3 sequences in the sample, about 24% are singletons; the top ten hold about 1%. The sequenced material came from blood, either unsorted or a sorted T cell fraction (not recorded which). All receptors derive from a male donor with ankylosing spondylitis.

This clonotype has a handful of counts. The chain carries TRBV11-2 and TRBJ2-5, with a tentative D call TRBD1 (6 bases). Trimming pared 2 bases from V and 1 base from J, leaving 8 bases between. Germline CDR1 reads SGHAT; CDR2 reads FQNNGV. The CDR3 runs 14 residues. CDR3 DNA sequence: TGTGCCAGCAGCTTACAGGGGTTCCAAGAGACCCAGTACTTC. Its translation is CASSLQGFQETQYF.

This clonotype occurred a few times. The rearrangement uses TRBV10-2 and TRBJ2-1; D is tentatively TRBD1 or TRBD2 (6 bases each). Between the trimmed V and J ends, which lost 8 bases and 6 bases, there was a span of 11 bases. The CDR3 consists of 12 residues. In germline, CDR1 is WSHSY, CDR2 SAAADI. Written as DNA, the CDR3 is TGCGCCAGCGGGAGGACAGTCAATGAGCAGTTCTTC. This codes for CASGRTVNEQFF.

DNA of the CDR3: TGTGCCAGCAGTTTAAGGTCTCTCAGGACCTACGAGCAGTACTTC. Residues: CASSLRSLRTYEQYF. This chain links TRBV12-3 or TRBV12-4 with TRBJ2-7; D not certain. Deletions cut 2 bases from V and 2 bases from J, with 13 bases between. The CDR3 length is 15 residues.

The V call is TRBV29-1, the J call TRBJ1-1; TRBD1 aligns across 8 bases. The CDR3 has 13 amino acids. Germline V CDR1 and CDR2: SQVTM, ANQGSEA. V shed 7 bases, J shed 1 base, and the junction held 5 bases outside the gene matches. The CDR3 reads CSAQDRENTEAFF. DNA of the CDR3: TGCAGCGCTCAGGACAGGGAGAACACTGAAGCTTTCTTT. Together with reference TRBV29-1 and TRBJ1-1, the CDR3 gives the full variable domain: SAVISQKPSRDICQRGTSLTIQCQVDSQVTMMFWYRQQPGQSLTLIATANQGSEATYESGFVIDKFPISRPNLTFSTLTVSNMSPEDSSIYLCSAQDRENTEAFFGQGTRLTVV.

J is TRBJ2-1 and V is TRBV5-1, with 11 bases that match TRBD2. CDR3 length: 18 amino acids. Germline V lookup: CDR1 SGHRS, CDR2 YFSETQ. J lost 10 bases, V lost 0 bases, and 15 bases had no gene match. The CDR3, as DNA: TGCGCCAGCAGCTTGGAGGTTAGTGGGGGGACTAGCGGAGGCGAGCAGTTCTTC. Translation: CASSLEVSGGTSGGEQFF.

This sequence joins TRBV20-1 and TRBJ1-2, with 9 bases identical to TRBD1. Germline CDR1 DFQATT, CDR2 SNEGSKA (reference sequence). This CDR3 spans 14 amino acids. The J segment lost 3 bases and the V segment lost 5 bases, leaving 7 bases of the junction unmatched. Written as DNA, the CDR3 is TGCAGTGCTGGGATTACAGGGGGCGACTATGGCTACACCTTC. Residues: CSAGITGGDYGYTF.

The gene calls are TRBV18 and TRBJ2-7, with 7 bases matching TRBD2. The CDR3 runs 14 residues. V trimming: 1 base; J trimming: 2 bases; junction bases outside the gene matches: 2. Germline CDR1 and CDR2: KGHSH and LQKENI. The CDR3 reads CASSPREGAYEQYF. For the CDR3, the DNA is TGTGCCAGCTCACCACGGGAGGGAGCCTACGAGCAGTACTTC.

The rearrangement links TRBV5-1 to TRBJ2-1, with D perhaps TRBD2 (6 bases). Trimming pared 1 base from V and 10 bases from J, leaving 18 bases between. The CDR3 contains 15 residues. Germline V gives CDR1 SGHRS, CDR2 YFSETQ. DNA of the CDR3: TGCGCCAGCAGCTTGCGGCTAGCGCCCGACGGGGAGCAGTTCTTC. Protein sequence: CASSLRLAPDGEQFF.

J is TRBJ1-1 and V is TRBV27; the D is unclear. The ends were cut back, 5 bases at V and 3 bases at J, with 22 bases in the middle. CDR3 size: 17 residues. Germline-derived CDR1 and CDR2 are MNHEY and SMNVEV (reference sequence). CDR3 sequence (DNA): TGTGCCAGCAGTCAAAATAAGGGCAGTGGCTCTTACACTGAAGCTTTCTTT. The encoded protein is CASSQNKGSGSYTEAFF.

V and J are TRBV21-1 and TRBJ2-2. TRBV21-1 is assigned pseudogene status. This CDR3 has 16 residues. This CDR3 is CASSKALYSLSGELFF. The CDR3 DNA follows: TGTGCCAGCAGCAAAGCGCTTTACAGTTTATCCGGGGAGCTGTTTTTT.

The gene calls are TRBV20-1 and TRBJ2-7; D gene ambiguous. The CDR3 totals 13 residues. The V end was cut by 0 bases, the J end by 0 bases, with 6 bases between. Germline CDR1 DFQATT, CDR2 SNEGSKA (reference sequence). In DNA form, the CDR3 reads TGCAGTGCTAGAGAGGATGTCTCCTACGAGCAGTACTTC. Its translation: CSAREDVSYEQYF.

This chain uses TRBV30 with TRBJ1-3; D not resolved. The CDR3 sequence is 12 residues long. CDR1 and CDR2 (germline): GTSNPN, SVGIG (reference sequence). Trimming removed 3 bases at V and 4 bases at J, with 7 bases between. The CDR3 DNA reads TGTGCCTGGAGCCAAACCGGAAACACCATATATTTT. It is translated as CAWSQTGNTIYF.

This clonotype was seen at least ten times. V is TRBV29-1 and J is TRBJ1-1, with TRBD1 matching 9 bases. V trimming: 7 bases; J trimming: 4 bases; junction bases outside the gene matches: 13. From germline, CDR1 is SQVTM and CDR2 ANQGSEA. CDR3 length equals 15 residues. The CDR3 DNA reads TGCAGCGCCAACCCCTCCACAGGGGGCCGCACTGAAGCTTTCTTT. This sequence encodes CSANPSTGGRTEAFF.

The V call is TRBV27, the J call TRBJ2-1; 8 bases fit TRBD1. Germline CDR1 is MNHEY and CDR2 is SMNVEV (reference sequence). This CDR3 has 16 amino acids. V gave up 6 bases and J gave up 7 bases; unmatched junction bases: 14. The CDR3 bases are TGTGCCAGCAGCCACGGGGCGGGACAGGTTGGGAATGAGCAGTTCTTC. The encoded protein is CASSHGAGQVGNEQFF.

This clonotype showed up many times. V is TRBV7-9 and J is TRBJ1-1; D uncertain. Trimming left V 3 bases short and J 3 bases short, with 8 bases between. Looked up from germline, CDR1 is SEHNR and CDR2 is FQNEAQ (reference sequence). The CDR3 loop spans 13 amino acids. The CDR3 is CASSFTSDTEAFF. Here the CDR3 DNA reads TGTGCCAGCAGCTTCACCAGCGACACTGAAGCTTTCTTT. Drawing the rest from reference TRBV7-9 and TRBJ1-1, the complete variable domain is DTGVSQNPRHKITKRGQNVTFRCDPISEHNRLYWYRQTLGQGPEFLTYFQNEAQLEKSRLLSDRFSAERPKGSFSTLEIQRTEQGDSAMYLCASSFTSDTEAFFGQGTRLTVV.

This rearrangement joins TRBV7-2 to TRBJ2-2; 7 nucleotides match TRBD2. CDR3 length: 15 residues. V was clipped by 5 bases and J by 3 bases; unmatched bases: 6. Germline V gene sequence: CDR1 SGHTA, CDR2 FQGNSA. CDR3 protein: CASSPQGGDTGELFF. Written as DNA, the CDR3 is TGTGCCAGCAGCCCCCAGGGAGGGGACACCGGGGAGCTGTTTTTT.

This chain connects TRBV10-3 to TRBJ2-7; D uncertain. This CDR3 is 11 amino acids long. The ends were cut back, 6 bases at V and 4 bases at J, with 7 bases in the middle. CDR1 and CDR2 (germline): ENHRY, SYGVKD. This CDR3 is CAISAGYEQYF. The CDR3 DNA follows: TGTGCCATCAGCGCTGGATACGAGCAGTACTTC.

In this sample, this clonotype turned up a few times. In DNA form, the CDR3 reads TGTGCCAGCAGCCCCGCCGGGGGCAGTCCCCAGCATTTT. It specifies CASSPAGGSPQHF. The chain employs TRBV7-2 and TRBJ1-5; possibly TRBD1 for D (6 bases). The germline V gene has CDR1 SGHTA and CDR2 FQGNSA. V was trimmed by 5 bases and J by 10 bases, leaving 15 bases between them. This CDR3 comprises 13 residues.

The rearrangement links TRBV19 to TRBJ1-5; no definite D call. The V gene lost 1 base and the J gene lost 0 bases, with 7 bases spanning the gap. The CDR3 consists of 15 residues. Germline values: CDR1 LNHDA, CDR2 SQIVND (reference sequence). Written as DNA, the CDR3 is TGTGCCAGTAGTATAGTAAAGATTAGCAATCAGCCCCAGCATTTT. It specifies CASSIVKISNQPQHF.

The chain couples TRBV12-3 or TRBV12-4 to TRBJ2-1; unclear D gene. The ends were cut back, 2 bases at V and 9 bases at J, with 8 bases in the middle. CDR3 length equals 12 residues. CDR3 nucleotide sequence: TGTGCCAGCAGTTTAAGTACTCCTGAGCAGTTCTTC. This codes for CASSLSTPEQFF.

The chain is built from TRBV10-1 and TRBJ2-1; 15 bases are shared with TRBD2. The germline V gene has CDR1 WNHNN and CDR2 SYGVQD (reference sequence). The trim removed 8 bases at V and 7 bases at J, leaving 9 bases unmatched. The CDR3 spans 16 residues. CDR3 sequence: CASATRTSGRANEQFF. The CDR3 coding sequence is TGCGCCAGCGCTACGAGGACTAGCGGGAGGGCTAATGAGCAGTTCTTC.